The present TCR beta chain was sequenced within a study of blood T cell repertoires in COVID-19. The CDR3 is made up of 11 amino acids. Deletions cut 2 bases from V and 7 bases from J, with 5 bases between. Data came from immunoSEQ multiplex PCR; TCRdb stores just in-frame clones and leaves some out. The repertoire holds some 270,000 clones, around nine tenths seen once, with 1.5% to 2% in the top ten. The receptor was derived from a woman aged 55 to 70 who had recovered from COVID-19. This sequence joins TRBV12-3 or TRBV12-4 and TRBJ1-2; D ambiguous. The sequenced sample consisted of peripheral blood. CDR3 protein: CASSLRGGYTF. DNA for the CDR3: TGTGCCAGCAGTTTAAGAGGTGGCTACACCTTC.